This TCR beta chain was sequenced in a study of blood T cell repertoires in COVID-19. V was pared by 3 bases and J by 3 bases, with 7 bases of the junction left unmatched. Germline V lookup: CDR1 SGHAT, CDR2 FQNNGV. The length of the CDR3 is 15 residues. Clinical histories supplied by participants themselves formed the basis of cohort assignment. Method: immunoSEQ multiplex PCR; TCRdb's copy keeps in-frame clones and lacks some. The repertoire consists of under 150,000 clones, with about 87% occurring once and the leading ten covering 3.9%. Material: PBMCs or T cells enriched from blood (not recorded which). J is TRBJ2-7 and V is TRBV11-2; 8 positions agree with TRBD1. The TCR sequence derives from a man aged 45-65 years in a cohort exposed to, infected with or recovered from COVID-19 (not recorded which). Written as DNA, the CDR3 is TGTGCCAGCAGCTTTTCCCCGGGACAGGTCTACGAGCAGTACTTC. It codes for CASSFSPGQVYEQYF.